The 13 T cell receptor beta chains presented below share a single source sample, sequenced in a study of shared clonotypes between healthy human individuals. Data came from immunoSEQ multiplex PCR; TCRdb stores just in-frame clones and leaves some out. The data hold about 1 million clones, with roughly 75% observed a single time. The specimen was memory CD4+ T cells sorted from blood. Subset noted: CD45RA-negative fraction. These receptors were collected from a man aged 18 to 30 in good health.

The chain carries TRBV9 and TRBJ2-5; D perhaps matches TRBD2 (6 bases). The germline V gene encodes CDR1 SGDLS and CDR2 YYNGEE. There are 15 residues in the CDR3. Trimming pared 0 bases from V and 3 bases from J, leaving 12 bases between. CDR3 sequence (DNA): TGTGCCAGCAGCGTAGTGGGTAGCGGAAAAGAGACCCAGTACTTC. Residues: CASSVVGSGKETQYF.

The V and J genes are TRBV5-5 and TRBJ1-5; D not resolved. Between the trimmed V and J ends, which lost 1 base and 0 bases, there was a span of 14 bases. Germline-derived CDR1 and CDR2 are SGHKS and YYEKEE (reference sequence). This CDR3 contains 17 residues. In DNA form, the CDR3 reads TGTGCCAGCAGCTTGCGAGTTAATACCTATAGCAATCAGCCCCAGCATTTT. Translation gives CASSLRVNTYSNQPQHF.

The chain couples TRBV21-1 to TRBJ1-2. TRBV21-1 is a pseudogene segment. CDR3 size: 14 residues. The CDR3 here is CASPVGNTNYGYTF. The CDR3 DNA is TGTGCCAGCCCGGTGGGGAACACCAACTATGGCTACACCTTC.

In the case of this clone: Other nucleotide sequences from this sample produce the same CDR3. V gene TRBV30 combines with J gene TRBJ1-2; D gene unclear. V was cut by 3 bases and J by 2 bases, with 7 bases left in between. In germline, CDR1 is GTSNPN, CDR2 SVGIG (reference sequence). CDR3 length: 12 amino acids. Here the CDR3 DNA reads TGTGCCTGGAGCCCGGACAACTATGGCTACACCTTC. As protein: CAWSPDNYGYTF.

The gene calls are TRBV9 and TRBJ2-6; TRBD2 agrees at 7 bases. J gave up 4 bases and V 4 bases, and 14 bases lay outside the gene matches. Per germline, CDR1 SGDLS and CDR2 YYNGEE. The CDR3 runs to 18 residues. CDR3 nucleotide sequence: TGTGCCAGCAGCTCGGTCGGGACGGGAGGAGAAGGGGCCAACGTCCTGACTTTC. Encoded protein: CASSSVGTGGEGANVLTF. The full variable domain, completed using reference TRBV9 and TRBJ2-6, is DSGVTQTPKHLITATGQRVTLRCSPRSGDLSVYWYQQSLDQGLQFLIQYYNGEERAKGNILERFSAQQFPDLHSELNLSSLELGDSALYFCASSSVGTGGEGANVLTFGAGSRLTVL.

This clone was seen a single time. The V gene is TRBV10-3, the J gene TRBJ2-7; D is unclear. CDR1 and CDR2 (germline): ENHRY, SYGVKD. The V end lost 3 bases, the J end lost 5 bases, and 11 bases lay between the germline ends. This CDR3 spans 13 amino acids. The CDR3 protein is CAISELGSDEQYF. CDR3 bases: TGTGCCATCAGTGAACTGGGTAGTGACGAGCAGTACTTC.

The V and J genes are TRBV4-2 and TRBJ2-1; TRBD2 might be the D (6 bases). The germline V gene encodes CDR1 LGHNA and CDR2 YNFKEQ. Trimming removed 1 base at V and 1 base at J, with 8 bases between. This CDR3 contains 15 residues. In DNA form, the CDR3 reads TGTGCCAGCAGCCAAGCGGGGGAATCCTACAATGAGCAGTTCTTC. This sequence encodes CASSQAGESYNEQFF.

This clone occurred once. V is TRBV4-3 and J is TRBJ2-5; 8 bases fit TRBD1. The J call could be wrong; TRBJ2-7 is a better fit for the DNA end. The CDR3 spans 14 residues. Per the germline V gene, CDR1 is LGHNA and CDR2 is YSLEER. The CDR3 sequence is CASSHRTGSYEQYF. CDR3 bases: TGCGCCAGCAGCCATAGGACAGGGTCCTACGAGCAGTACTTC.

The V call is TRBV7-9, the J call TRBJ2-1; 10 bases line up with TRBD2. Looked up from germline, CDR1 is SEHNR and CDR2 is FQNEAQ (reference sequence). The CDR3 sequence is 16 residues long. Trimming cost V 5 bases and J 3 bases; bases outside gene matches: 7. The CDR3 spells CASSRGLAANYNEQFF. In DNA, the CDR3 is TGTGCCAGCAGCCGAGGACTAGCGGCTAACTACAATGAGCAGTTCTTC.

The chain recombines TRBV9 with TRBJ2-2; D not certain. The CDR3 has 12 residues. V was cut by 4 bases and J by 2 bases, with 3 bases left in between. From germline, CDR1 is SGDLS and CDR2 YYNGEE. The CDR3 reads CASSHNTGELFF. The CDR3, as DNA: TGTGCCAGCAGCCATAACACCGGGGAGCTGTTTTTT.

This chain connects TRBV27 to TRBJ2-7, with 10 positions matching TRBD2. From germline, CDR1 is MNHEY and CDR2 SMNVEV (reference sequence). Losses at the gene ends were 5 bases for V and 5 bases for J; bases not matched to a gene: 15. The CDR3 sequence is 17 residues long. Here the CDR3 DNA reads TGTGCCAGCAGTGGGGCTAGCGGGGGTCGGGGGGAAGACGAGCAGTACTTC. It codes for CASSGASGGRGEDEQYF.

This clone has just a few counts. The J gene is TRBJ1-2, the V gene TRBV18, with D unclear. V was clipped by 3 bases and J by 4 bases, with 9 bases between them. Per germline, CDR1 KGHSH and CDR2 LQKENI. This CDR3 spans 13 amino acids. CDR3 sequence: CASSPADGYGYTF. The DNA of the CDR3 is TGTGCCAGCTCACCCGCGGACGGCTATGGCTACACCTTC.

In regard to this clone: Within the sample, other DNA sequences also encode this same CDR3. The chain has TRBV7-9 and TRBJ2-5, with 9 bases aligning to TRBD1. The CDR3 is 17 residues long. Germline trimming cut 0 bases from V and 4 bases from J; bases unmatched to any gene: 9. Germline CDR1 SEHNR, CDR2 FQNEAQ (reference sequence). This CDR3 reads CASSLAPGQGVGETQYF. The CDR3 region has the DNA TGTGCCAGCAGCTTAGCCCCGGGACAGGGAGTAGGAGAGACCCAGTACTTC.